Below are 32 T cell receptor beta chains sequenced from a single sample in a study of identical twins (TCRdb year 2016). Library preparation used 5' RACE. Sequencing instrument: Illumina HiSeq 2000. The public sequencing data were trimmed at Q25 with fastp and processed into clonotypes with MiXCR by TCRdb, which kept only in-frame beta chains. Each entry merges the rows of one CDR3 protein and shows their most common DNA and genes. The sample table shows approximately 700,000 distinct CDR3 sequences, and 15% to 20% are seen once. The top ten clonotypes cover under 15% of the sample. These sequences were also reported in another study, on T cells expressing NK-cell markers.

Material for sequencing was PBMCs. Source of these receptors: a woman between 18 and 30 years old in good health.

This clonotype has more than one count but fewer than ten. This chain links TRBV20-1 with TRBJ2-3; no reliable D call. Germline V gene sequence: CDR1 DFQATT, CDR2 SNEGSKA (reference sequence). Trimming took 3 bases from V and 3 from J, leaving 13 bases between them. CDR3 size: 14 residues. CDR3 in amino acids: CSASLSERTDTQYF. Written as DNA, the CDR3 is TGCAGTGCTAGTCTCTCGGAGAGAACAGATACGCAGTATTTT.

This rearrangement joins TRBV2 to TRBJ2-5; 8 positions match TRBD1. Looked up from germline, CDR1 is SNHLY and CDR2 is FYNNEI. CDR3 length: 16 amino acids. J lost 2 bases, V lost 5 bases, and 10 bases had no gene match. The CDR3 protein is CASSPGQGGGQETQYF. The CDR3 DNA follows: TGTGCCAGCAGTCCAGGACAGGGAGGAGGGCAAGAGACCCAGTACTTC.

The rearrangement uses TRBV7-2 and TRBJ1-2, with TRBD1 identical over 9 bases. V was clipped by 5 bases and J by 14 bases; unmatched bases: 21. The CDR3 length is 16 residues. Germline assignment: CDR1 SGHTA and CDR2 FQGNSA. The CDR3, as DNA: TGTGCCAGCAGCCCACGCCCTCCGGGACAGGGACCGGGGGGAACCTTC. Amino acids: CASSPRPPGQGPGGTF.

The CDR3 sequence is CSARERSGYEQYF. The CDR3 region has the DNA TGCAGTGCTAGAGAGCGTAGCGGCTACGAGCAGTACTTC. The chain joins TRBV20-1 to TRBJ2-7; TRBD2 might be the D (6 bases). The V gene lost 0 bases and the J gene lost 3 bases, with 9 bases spanning the gap. CDR1 is DFQATT and CDR2 is SNEGSKA in the germline V gene (reference sequence). This CDR3 comprises 13 residues.

CDR3 in amino acids: CASSYRYRSDYEQYF. Written as DNA, the CDR3 is TGTGCCAGCAGTTATAGATACAGGTCAGACTACGAGCAGTACTTC. The gene calls are TRBV27 and TRBJ2-7; D possibly corresponds to TRBD1 (5 bases). The CDR3 is 15 residues long. Per the germline V gene, CDR1 is MNHEY and CDR2 is SMNVEV (reference sequence). V gave up 4 bases and J gave up 3 bases, with 16 bases separating them.

This clonotype was counted ten times or more. J is TRBJ1-2 and V is TRBV7-2; D gene unclear. CDR1 is SGHTA and CDR2 is FQGNSA in the germline V gene. V dropped 3 bases and J dropped 6 bases, with 5 bases sitting between them. The CDR3 has 11 amino acids. CDR3 protein: CASSLRDGYTF. As DNA, the CDR3 is TGTGCCAGCAGCTTGAGGGATGGCTACACCTTC.

This clonotype was counted between two and nine times. The chain is built from TRBV6-4 and TRBJ2-3; TRBD2 might be the D (7 bases). V lost 0 bases, J lost 2 bases, and 9 bases lay in between. The CDR3 has 15 amino acids. CDR1 MRHNA and CDR2 SNTAGT come from the germline V gene. CDR3 region: CASSDSGGHTDTQYF. CDR3 nucleotides: TGTGCCAGCAGTGACTCGGGGGGGCACACAGATACGCAGTATTTT.

This clonotype was recorded once. V gene TRBV10-2 combines with J gene TRBJ2-3, with D hard to call. This CDR3 spans 16 amino acids. Looked up from germline, CDR1 is WSHSY and CDR2 is SAAADI. The ends were cut back, 6 bases at V and 6 bases at J, with 22 bases in the middle. The CDR3 loop reads CASRAPPLVEADTQYF. The CDR3 coding sequence is TGCGCCAGCAGAGCCCCCCCGTTGGTCGAAGCCGATACGCAGTATTTT.

This clonotype has more than one count but fewer than ten. The chain links TRBV12-3 or TRBV12-4 to TRBJ2-7; 8 bases match TRBD2. The CDR3 sequence is 13 residues long. V dropped 5 bases and J dropped 3; count of bases not matched to a gene: 3. The CDR3 loop reads CASSPTSVYEQYF. The CDR3 coding sequence is TGTGCCAGCAGTCCGACTAGCGTCTACGAGCAGTACTTC.

The rearrangement joins TRBV20-1 to TRBJ2-7; D unresolved. Germline CDR1 DFQATT, CDR2 SNEGSKA (reference sequence). The CDR3 runs 11 residues. With 6 bases removed from V and 1 base from J, the gap between germline ends came to 7 bases. The CDR3 is CSAQASYEQYF. In DNA form, the CDR3 reads TGCAGTGCCCAGGCGTCCTACGAGCAGTACTTC.

The V gene is TRBV20-1, the J gene TRBJ1-1; D uncertain. V was clipped by 0 bases and J by 0 bases, with 11 bases between them. Looked up from germline, CDR1 is DFQATT and CDR2 is SNEGSKA (reference sequence). The CDR3 extends over 15 amino acids. The CDR3 region is CSARDGRALNTEAFF. The CDR3, as DNA: TGCAGTGCTAGAGATGGAAGAGCATTGAACACTGAAGCTTTCTTT.

In this sample, this clonotype turned up a few times. This chain connects TRBV6-1 to TRBJ1-2; 9 nucleotides align to TRBD1. V was pared by 1 base and J by 3 bases, with 9 bases of the junction left unmatched. The CDR3 has 17 amino acids. CDR1 and CDR2 from the germline V gene are MNHNS and SASEGT. CDR3 in amino acids: CASSEGVQGASYYGYTF. The DNA of the CDR3 is TGTGCCAGCAGTGAAGGGGTACAGGGGGCGTCCTACTATGGCTACACCTTC.

The chain joins TRBV13 to TRBJ1-1; tentative D call: TRBD1 (5 bases). Trimming took 7 bases from V and 3 from J, leaving 9 bases between them. CDR1 PRHDT and CDR2 FYEKMQ come from the germline V gene (reference sequence). CDR3 length: 12 residues. CDR3 protein: CASTQGYTEAFF. The DNA of the CDR3 is TGTGCCAGCACTCAGGGTTACACTGAAGCTTTCTTT.

Only a few counts were recorded for this clonotype. The V gene is TRBV10-3, the J gene TRBJ2-7, with 10 bases identical to TRBD1. The CDR3 loop spans 14 amino acids. Trimming took 6 bases from V and 4 from J; bases not matched to a gene: 6. The germline V gene has CDR1 ENHRY and CDR2 SYGVKD. The CDR3 DNA reads as TGTGCCATCAGGAAGGACAGGGGGGAGTACGAGCAGTACTTC. Protein sequence: CAIRKDRGEYEQYF.

This clonotype was seen ten or more times. The V call is TRBV2, the J call TRBJ2-7; the D gene is possibly TRBD1 (6 bases). Germline lookup yields CDR1 SNHLY and CDR2 FYNNEI. This CDR3 region has 15 residues. V was trimmed by 2 bases and J by 1 base, leaving 12 bases between them. CDR3 sequence reads: CASSEMGTLSYEQYF. The CDR3 coding sequence is TGTGCCAGCAGTGAAATGGGGACACTTTCCTACGAGCAGTACTTC.

The V call is TRBV7-9, the J call TRBJ2-2, with 10 bases matching TRBD2. V dropped 5 bases and J dropped 2; count of bases not matched to a gene: 8. Germline V lookup: CDR1 SEHNR, CDR2 FQNEAQ (reference sequence). This CDR3 spans 17 amino acids. CDR3 protein: CASSPGLAAINTGELFF. CDR3 coding DNA: TGTGCCAGCAGCCCCGGACTAGCGGCGATTAACACCGGGGAGCTGTTTTTT.

This clonotype showed up many times. The gene calls are TRBV3-1 and TRBJ2-7; D gene uncertain. The CDR3 loop spans 12 amino acids. CDR1 is LGHDT and CDR2 is YNNKEL in the germline V gene (reference sequence). The germline V and J ends were trimmed by 0 bases and 9 bases, with 9 bases remaining between them. CDR3 coding DNA: TGTGCCAGCAGCCAAGATGGGTCCGGGCAGTACTTC. Translated: CASSQDGSGQYF.

This clonotype was recorded many times. The chain has TRBV6-4 and TRBJ2-6, with 9 positions matching TRBD1. The CDR3 totals 16 residues. Trimming cost V 5 bases and J 1 base; bases outside gene matches: 3. Germline V CDR1 and CDR2: MRHNA, SNTAGT. CDR3 sequence reads: CASSTGTGSGANVLTF. CDR3 DNA sequence: TGTGCCAGCAGTACCGGGACAGGGTCTGGGGCCAACGTCCTGACTTTC.

This chain links TRBV7-9 with TRBJ2-4; TRBD1 matches 9 bases. The germline gives CDR1 SEHNR, CDR2 FQNEAQ (reference sequence). The CDR3 covers 16 residues. J was trimmed by 3 bases and V by 1 base; bases with no gene match: 4. The CDR3 loop is CASSLGRDRDKNIQYF. CDR3 nucleotide sequence: TGTGCCAGCAGCTTAGGCCGGGACAGGGACAAAAACATTCAGTACTTC.

V and J are TRBV6-1 and TRBJ2-2; D not certain. CDR3 length: 14 amino acids. Trimming cost V 4 bases and J 1 base, with 7 bases left between them. Germline V lookup: CDR1 MNHNS, CDR2 SASEGT. The CDR3 sequence: CASSGALNTGELFF. The CDR3 DNA follows: TGTGCCAGCAGTGGGGCCCTGAACACCGGGGAGCTGTTTTTT.

This clonotype was detected a few times. The chain joins TRBV7-8 to TRBJ2-3, with D perhaps matching TRBD1 (6 bases). Trimming removed 5 bases at V and 6 bases at J, with 15 bases between. CDR1 SGHVS and CDR2 FQNEAQ come from the germline V gene. The CDR3 extends over 14 amino acids. The CDR3 nucleotides read TGTGCCAGCAGCACCATCGTTAGGGGGGATACGCAGTATTTT. It yields the protein CASSTIVRGDTQYF. The full variable domain, completed using reference TRBV7-8 and TRBJ2-3, is GAGVSQSPRYKVAKRGQDVALRCDPISGHVSLFWYQQALGQGPEFLTYFQNEAQLDKSGLPSDRFFAERPEGSVSTLKIQRTQQEDSAVYLCASSTIVRGDTQYFGPGTRLTVL.

This chain connects TRBV20-1 to TRBJ2-2; a possible D gene is TRBD1 (6 bases). Trimming cost V 2 bases and J 4 bases, with 11 bases left between them. Germline V gene data show CDR1 as DFQATT and CDR2 as SNEGSKA (reference sequence). This CDR3 comprises 14 residues. This chain's CDR3 is CSARRRQATGELFF. For the CDR3, the DNA is TGCAGTGCTAGACGACGACAGGCCACCGGGGAGCTGTTTTTT.

There are many counts of this clonotype. The chain is built from TRBV5-1 and TRBJ2-7; 7 bases align to TRBD2. Trimming at V came to 3 bases and at J to 8 bases, leaving 14 bases not matched to a gene. The CDR3 length is 15 residues. Looked up from germline, CDR1 is SGHRS and CDR2 is YFSETQ. The CDR3 bases are TGCGCCAGCAGCTCCGAGGGAGGGCCGCTAATGAAGCAGTACTTC. It encodes CASSSEGGPLMKQYF. The complete variable domain, with remaining parts taken from reference TRBV5-1 and TRBJ2-7, reads KAGVTQTPRYLIKTRGQQVTLSCSPISGHRSVSWYQQTPGQGLQFLFEYFSETQRNKGNFPGRFSGRQFSNSRSEMNVSTLELGDSALYLCASSSEGGPLMKQYFGPGTRLTVT.

V gene TRBV20-1 combines with J gene TRBJ2-3, with D possibly being TRBD1 (5 bases). The CDR3 length is 12 residues. Germline CDR1 DFQATT, CDR2 SNEGSKA (reference sequence). The V gene lost 3 bases and the J gene lost 5 bases, with 9 bases spanning the gap. The CDR3 nucleotides read TGCAGTGCTAGTACAAGGGGAGATACGCAGTATTTT. The encoded protein is CSASTRGDTQYF.

The chain employs TRBV30 and TRBJ2-6, with D unclear. The CDR3 spans 17 residues. Germline loops: CDR1 GTSNPN, CDR2 SVGIG (reference sequence). The V end was cut by 4 bases, the J end by 0 bases, with 16 bases between. The CDR3 nucleotides are TGTGCCTGGACCCCCCGCCACGAATTCTCTGGGGCCAACGTCCTGACTTTC. Translating it yields CAWTPRHEFSGANVLTF. The full variable domain, its missing parts supplied by reference TRBV30 and TRBJ2-6, is SQTIHQWPATLVQPVGSPLSLECTVEGTSNPNLYWYRQAAGRGLQLLFYSVGIGQISSEVPQNLSASRPQDRQFILSSKKLLLSDSGFYLCAWTPRHEFSGANVLTFGAGSRLTVL.

This clonotype was counted at least ten times. The chain is built from TRBV7-9 and TRBJ2-3; TRBD2 aligns across 8 bases. CDR1 is SEHNR, CDR2 FQNEAQ, per germline (reference sequence). This CDR3 has 16 amino acids. V shed 1 base, J shed 5 bases, and the junction held 8 bases outside the gene matches. The CDR3 sequence is CASSLGAGARGDTQYF. The CDR3 DNA is TGTGCCAGCAGCTTAGGAGCGGGGGCGCGGGGAGATACGCAGTATTTT.

This clonotype appeared a few times. The chain has TRBV4-3 and TRBJ1-3; TRBD1 matches at 7 bases. Looked up from germline, CDR1 is LGHNA and CDR2 is YSLEER. V shed 4 bases and J 7 bases; nucleotides not matched to a gene: 16. CDR3 length: 17 residues. CDR3 in amino acids: CASSLGGGTGGGNTIYF. The CDR3 DNA reads TGCGCCAGCAGCCTTGGAGGGGGCACTGGTGGCGGGAACACCATATATTTT.

The V and J genes are TRBV12-5 and TRBJ1-2; TRBD1 is a possible D gene (5 bases). The CDR3 has 14 amino acids. Germline CDR1 and CDR2: LGHNT and FRNRAP. V was trimmed by 6 bases and J by 3 bases, leaving 14 bases between them. The CDR3 bases are TGTGCTAGTGGCTCCCGGGGCCCTTACTATGGCTACACCTTC. Translated: CASGSRGPYYGYTF. Full variable domain (remainder filled in from reference TRBV12-5 and TRBJ1-2): DARVTQTPRHKVTEMGQEVTMRCQPILGHNTVFWYRQTMMQGLELLAYFRNRAPLDDSGMPKDRFSAEMPDATLATLKIQPSEPRDSAVYFCASGSRGPYYGYTFGSGTRLTVV.

The V gene is TRBV18, the J gene TRBJ2-7; 10 bases line up with TRBD2. Germline assignment: CDR1 KGHSH and CDR2 LQKENI. V lost 2 bases to trimming and J lost 6 bases; unmatched junction nucleotides: 19. This CDR3 has 19 residues. DNA for the CDR3: TGTGCCAGCTCACCAACGTTACCTACGAGGGCTAGCGGGAGCTCCGAGCAGTACTTC. Its translation is CASSPTLPTRASGSSEQYF.

This clonotype was seen more than once but under ten times. The chain recombines TRBV4-1 with TRBJ2-5; 9 bases agree with TRBD1. The J segment lost 5 bases and the V segment lost 4 bases, leaving 17 bases of the junction unmatched. The CDR3 has 18 amino acids. The germline V gene encodes CDR1 MGHRA and CDR2 YSYEKL. The CDR3 sequence: CASSPFTLDRGKAETQYF. The CDR3 bases are TGCGCCAGCAGCCCCTTTACCCTAGACAGGGGGAAAGCGGAGACCCAGTACTTC.

The rearrangement uses TRBV27 and TRBJ2-1, with 10 positions matching TRBD1. This CDR3 has 15 amino acids. V was clipped by 3 bases and J by 7 bases; unmatched bases: 6. The germline V gene has CDR1 MNHEY and CDR2 SMNVEV (reference sequence). The CDR3 protein is CASSFWDRGGNEQFF. For the CDR3, the DNA is TGTGCCAGCAGTTTTTGGGACAGGGGAGGGAATGAGCAGTTCTTC.

This clonotype was found a few times. The V and J genes are TRBV5-5 and TRBJ2-7; the D is unclear. Germline CDR1 is SGHKS and CDR2 is YYEKEE (reference sequence). This CDR3 spans 15 amino acids. With 0 bases removed from V and 3 bases from J, the gap between germline ends came to 13 bases. The CDR3 loop reads CASSLAPGSIYEQYF. In DNA form, the CDR3 reads TGTGCCAGCAGCTTGGCCCCTGGCTCAATCTACGAGCAGTACTTC. The entire variable domain, with the rest obtained from reference TRBV5-5 and TRBJ2-7, is as follows: DAGVTQSPTHLIKTRGQQVTLRCSPISGHKSVSWYQQVLGQGPQFIFQYYEKEERGRGNFPDRFSARQFPNYSSELNVNALLLGDSALYLCASSLAPGSIYEQYFGPGTRLTVT.